This record covers a single TCR beta chain. Its antigen is unidentified. This entry belongs to a study of vaccination effects on CD4 cells after COVID-19. TCRdb's copy holds only in-frame clones and misses some; the assay was immunoSEQ multiplex PCR. The sample consists of some 50,000 clones, approximately 81% of them appearing once. Subsequent to about 10 days of culture, CD4+ T cells were isolated. Germline lookup yields CDR1 SQVTM and CDR2 ANQGSEA. CDR3 length equals 13 residues. With 2 bases clipped from V and 4 bases from J, the junction kept 1 base outside the gene matches. The chain combines TRBV29-1 with TRBJ2-5; 10 positions match TRBD2. This receptor was obtained from a human donor who had a prior SARS-CoV-2 infection. The source material was CD4+ T cells from PBMCs cultured without peptide, sampled before COVID-19 vaccination. CDR3 sequence: CSVETSGVETQYF. DNA of the CDR3: TGCAGCGTTGAAACTAGCGGGGTAGAGACCCAGTACTTC.